This T cell receptor (beta chain) was identified during a study of response to subunit inactivated influenza vaccine. General observations from the study: Only a handful of new T cells, the authors suggested, are recruited with each seasonal influenza vaccination.

This clonotype was recorded many times. As yet, its antigen is unknown. This CDR3 has 15 residues. V gave up 4 bases and J gave up 0 bases, with 10 bases separating them. TCRdb called the RT-PCR reads again in MiXCR, with one record for every CDR3 protein. The top ten clones hold around 7.6% of a sample with 600,000 to 850,000 distinct CDR3 sequences, about 14% of them seen once. Sequenced here: PBMCs from blood, sampled 14 to 15 days before vaccination. The gene calls are TRBV12-3 or TRBV12-4 and TRBJ1-3; unclear D gene. This sequence originates from a man aged 50 or older who received an inactivated influenza vaccine. The CDR3 reads CASSSFGLSGNTIYF. Here the CDR3 DNA reads TGTGCCAGCAGTTCCTTCGGGCTCTCTGGAAACACCATATATTTT.